This TCR beta chain was sequenced for a study of blood T cell repertoires in COVID-19. The table came from immunoSEQ multiplex PCR; TCRdb's copy has only in-frame clones and leaves some out. Among 150,000 to 200,000 clones listed, under 90% were seen once. Trimming removed 6 bases at V and 0 bases at J, with 5 bases between. The germline V gene has CDR1 DFQATT and CDR2 SNEGSKA (reference sequence). The CDR3 spans 11 residues. The V and J genes are TRBV20-1 and TRBJ1-2; D call uncertain. The sequence came from a woman aged 60-70 years who had recovered from COVID-19. The sample consisted of PBMCs or T cells enriched from blood (not recorded which). The DNA of the CDR3 is TGCAGTGCCCCAACTAACTATGGCTACACCTTC. Translating gives CSAPTNYGYTF.